Listed below are T cell receptor beta chains from one sample, sequenced in a study of T cell repertoires in aging, cancer and after chemotherapy. TCRdb itself ran the multiplex PCR reads through MiXCR, one entry per CDR3 protein. The sample shows approximately 11,000 distinct CDR3 sequences, roughly 45% of them seen only once. Sequencing input: blood. These receptors all come from a human donor in good health. Each CDR3 is given with its conserved first and last residue. A D gene is named only where the DNA matches it firmly. Some rows mark clone size as missing; the rest say once, few, many or name a class of expanded clone.

J gene | V gene | clone size | D gene | CDR3 protein | CDR3 DNA
TRBJ1-1 | TRBV6-6 | - | TRBD1 | CASSWGQRENTEAFF | TGTGCCAGCAGTTGGGGACAGAGGGAAAACACTGAAGCTTTCTTT
TRBJ2-1 | TRBV11-2 | few | - | CASSLVSGNEQFF | TGTGCCAGCAGCTTAGTTTCGGGAAATGAGCAGTTCTTC
TRBJ2-3 | TRBV20-1 | - | TRBD2 | CSARDRGLAGGRLTDTQYF | TGCAGTGCTAGAGATCGGGGACTAGCGGGAGGTCGTTTGACAGATACGCAGTATTTT
TRBJ1-5 | TRBV6-5 | few | - | CASSTPGQPQHF | TGTGCCAGCAGTACCCCAGGCCAGCCCCAGCATTTT
TRBJ2-6 | TRBV4-3 | few | - | CASSQSRSGANVLTF | TGCGCCAGCAGCCAATCCCGGTCGGGGGCCAACGTCCTGACTTTC
TRBJ2-2 | TRBV7-2 | once | TRBD2 | CASSLVGGTGELFF | TGTGCCAGCAGCTTAGTGGGGGGGACCGGGGAGCTGTTTTTT
TRBJ1-2 | TRBV20-1 | few | TRBD1 | CSAQDRTDYGYTF | TGCAGTGCACAGGACAGGACGGACTATGGCTACACCTTC
TRBJ1-5 | TRBV24-1 | - | TRBD1 | CATSDHGQGGNQPQHF | TGTGCCACCAGTGACCATGGACAGGGGGGCAATCAGCCCCAGCATTTT
TRBJ1-2 | TRBV7-2 | - | TRBD1 | CASSLGTGDYGYTF | TGTGCCAGCAGCTTAGGGACAGGGGACTATGGCTACACCTTC
TRBJ2-2 | TRBV5-6 | - | TRBD1 | CASSFSSTGGRNGELFF | TGTGCCAGCAGCTTTTCCTCCACAGGGGGTAGAAACGGGGAGCTGTTTTTT
TRBJ2-7 | TRBV11-2 | - | - | CASSRGREQYF | TGTGCCAGCTCCAGGGGTCGCGAGCAGTACTTC
TRBJ2-1 | TRBV7-2 | - | TRBD2 | CASSVVGGAGGNEQFF | TGTGCCAGCAGCGTAGTGGGGGGAGCGGGAGGTAATGAGCAGTTCTTC
TRBJ1-4 | TRBV4-2 | - | - | CACSQARRGASTNEKLFF | TGTGCCTGCAGCCAAGCCCGTCGAGGGGCATCAACTAATGAAAAACTGTTTTTT
TRBJ1-5 | TRBV4-1 | - | - | CASSQGARETYQPQHF | TGTGCCAGCAGCCAAGGAGCGAGGGAAACTTATCAGCCCCAGCATTTT
TRBJ1-2 | TRBV30 | medium-sized | - | CASNNRNFYGYTF | TGTGCCTCCAATAACAGGAACTTCTATGGCTACACCTTC
TRBJ2-7 | TRBV28 | once | TRBD1 | CVSHRGTKEQYF | TGTGTCAGCCACAGGGGGACAAAAGAGCAGTACTTC
TRBJ1-3 | TRBV20-1 | - | - | CSARHSHTSFGNTIYF | TGCAGTGCCCGTCACTCCCATACAAGTTTTGGAAACACCATATATTTT
TRBJ2-7 | TRBV29-1 | - | - | CSVGLNDGDGGYF | TGCAGCGTTGGTCTCAACGATGGGGATGGCGGGTACTTC
TRBJ2-3 | TRBV29-1 | medium-sized | TRBD2 | CSVATRLAGPDTQYF | TGCAGCGTTGCCACTAGACTAGCGGGCCCAGATACGCAGTATTTT
TRBJ1-6 | TRBV20-1 | - | - | CSGFRQNNSPLHF | TGCAGCGGATTCCGACAAAATAATTCACCCCTCCACTTT
TRBJ2-7 | TRBV30 | - | - | CAWSVGTYEQYF | TGTGCCTGGAGTGTAGGAACTTACGAGCAGTACTTC
TRBJ1-1 | TRBV20-1 | - | TRBD1 | CSARDDGTDTEAFF | TGCAGTGCTAGAGATGACGGGACAGACACTGAAGCTTTCTTT
TRBJ1-2 | TRBV12-3/TRBV12-4 | - | - | CASNTRDLLFQGYTF | TGTGCCAGCAATACCAGGGACTTGTTGTTCCAAGGCTACACCTTC
TRBJ1-3 | TRBV7-3 | once | - | CASSADSSSGNTIYF | TGTGCCAGCAGCGCGGACTCGAGCTCTGGAAACACCATATATTTT
TRBJ2-2 | TRBV12-5 | - | TRBD1 | CASGDRGGGELFF | TGTGCTAGTGGCGACAGGGGCGGCGGGGAGCTGTTTTTT
TRBJ2-3 | TRBV20-1 | - | - | CSARVGGFTDTQYF | TGCAGTGCTAGAGTAGGGGGGTTCACAGATACGCAGTATTTT
TRBJ2-1 | TRBV18 | - | - | CASSPLLGGYNEQFF | TGTGCCAGCTCACCTCTACTCGGTGGTTACAATGAGCAGTTCTTC
TRBJ1-6 | TRBV10-1 | - | TRBD1 | CATGDRNNSPLHF | TGTGCCACCGGGGACAGAAATAATTCACCCCTCCACTTT
TRBJ2-5 | TRBV20-1 | - | TRBD2 | CSAMDHVGGFEDF | TGCAGTGCTATGGATCATGTCGGGGGGTTCGAGGACTTC
TRBJ2-7 | TRBV6-5 | - | - | CASRPAGYYEQYF | TGTGCCAGCAGACCGGCGGGATACTACGAGCAGTACTTC
TRBJ2-1 | TRBV7-9 | few | TRBD2 | CASSWTSGTNEQFF | TGTGCCAGCTCCTGGACTAGCGGGACGAATGAGCAGTTCTTC
TRBJ1-2 | TRBV28 | - | - | CASSLAQSNYGYTF | TGTGCCAGCAGTTTGGCTCAGAGTAACTATGGCTACACCTTC
TRBJ1-4 | TRBV20-1 | - | - | CSARVSAAAEKLFF | TGCAGTGCTAGAGTATCGGCAGCGGCTGAAAAACTGTTTTTT
TRBJ2-1 | TRBV27 | - | TRBD1 | CASSIGPGQLNEQFF | TGTGCCAGCAGCATTGGGCCGGGACAGCTCAATGAGCAGTTCTTC
TRBJ2-6 | TRBV30 | few | - | CAWSVGGANVLTF | TGTGCCTGGAGTGTCGGGGGGGCCAACGTCCTGACTTTC
TRBJ2-1 | TRBV5-6 | - | - | CASSPGLSEQFF | TGTGCCAGCAGCCCAGGTCTGTCTGAGCAGTTCTTC
TRBJ2-5 | TRBV29-1 | - | - | CSVDVEGGKTQYF | TGCAGCGTTGACGTTGAGGGGGGAAAGACCCAGTACTTC
TRBJ1-5 | TRBV27 | few | TRBD1 | CASRGTGLGQPQHF | TGTGCCAGCAGAGGGACAGGGTTGGGCCAGCCCCAGCATTTT
TRBJ1-5 | TRBV6-5 | - | TRBD1 | CASRQGNNQPQHF | TGTGCCAGCAGACAGGGGAACAATCAGCCCCAGCATTTT
TRBJ2-3 | TRBV6-1 | - | TRBD2 | CASSEEAGSTDTQYF | TGTGCCAGCAGTGAGGAAGCGGGAAGCACAGATACGCAGTATTTT
TRBJ2-6 | TRBV19 | - | - | CASSMGRDTGANVLTF | TGTGCCAGTAGTATGGGTCGGGATACTGGGGCCAACGTCCTGACTTTC
TRBJ2-7 | TRBV30 | few | TRBD1 | CAWSRAGGSYEQYF | TGTGCCTGGTCAAGGGCAGGGGGCTCCTACGAGCAGTACTTC
TRBJ2-3 | TRBV20-1 | - | TRBD1 | CSARDNRGRADTQYF | TGCAGTGCTAGAGATAACAGGGGGCGCGCAGATACGCAGTATTTT
TRBJ2-7 | TRBV6-5 | - | TRBD1 | CASTNRGSEQYF | TGTGCCAGCACAAACAGGGGAAGCGAGCAGTACTTC
TRBJ2-1 | TRBV7-3 | - | TRBD1 | CASSITSGTGVYNEQFF | TGTGCCAGCAGCATTACTTCCGGGACAGGGGTTTACAATGAGCAGTTCTTC
TRBJ1-5 | TRBV10-3 | - | TRBD1 | CAISESLGTAEDQPQHF | TGTGCCATCAGTGAGTCTCTGGGGACAGCAGAGGATCAGCCCCAGCATTTT
TRBJ2-7 | TRBV20-1 | once | - | CSARDQGRSSYEQYF | TGCAGTGCTAGAGATCAAGGCAGAAGCTCCTACGAGCAGTACTTC
TRBJ1-4 | TRBV29-1 | - | - | CSVARDTNEKLFF | TGCAGCGTAGCCCGGGACACTAATGAAAAACTGTTTTTT
TRBJ2-7 | TRBV27 | - | TRBD2 | CASSLSVGGLATTSSYEQYF | TGTGCCAGCAGTTTATCGGTAGGGGGACTAGCGACCACGAGCTCCTACGAGCAGTACTTC
TRBJ2-7 | TRBV20-1 | - | - | CSASLGNYEQYF | TGCAGTGCTAGTTTGGGGAACTACGAGCAGTACTTC
TRBJ1-2 | TRBV19 | - | TRBD1 | CASSKDRAASYGYTF | TGTGCCAGTAGTAAAGACAGGGCCGCATCGTATGGCTACACCTTC
TRBJ1-3 | TRBV12-3/TRBV12-4 | - | - | CASSEGSGNTIYF | TGTGCCAGCAGCGAGGGCTCTGGAAACACCATATATTTT
TRBJ1-1 | TRBV30 | - | TRBD1 | CAWSDRDTEAFF | TGTGCCTGGTCGGACAGGGACACTGAAGCTTTCTTT
TRBJ1-1 | TRBV7-3 | few | - | CASSLAGIANTEAFF | TGTGCCAGCAGCTTGGCAGGGATCGCGAACACTGAAGCTTTCTTT
TRBJ2-2 | TRBV6-2/TRBV6-3 | few | - | CASGGSYGELFF | TGTGCCAGTGGGGGGTCTTACGGGGAGCTGTTTTTT